This is a list of T cell receptor beta chains from one sample in a study of blood T cell repertoires in COVID-19. Clones were read by immunoSEQ multiplex PCR, and TCRdb kept only the in-frame ones, dropping some. The sample has hundreds of thousands of clones, 80% to 90% seen once. Sequenced: peripheral blood. These receptors came from a woman between 50 and 59 years old who had recovered from COVID-19. The CDR3 runs from the conserved cysteine through the conserved F or W. The order of the fields is clone size, D gene, V gene, J gene, CDR3 DNA, CDR3 protein. D genes are given only for firm matches. Size is stated for part of the rows, as once, few or many counts, or as a class when the clone is expanded.

.,.,TRBV23-1,TRBJ1-6,TGCGCCAGCAGTCAATCGCTCAGGATTTGTAATTCACCCCTCCACTTT,CASSQSLRICNSPLHF
.,TRBD2,TRBV10-2,TRBJ2-5,TGCGCCAGCAGTGAGTCCTGGGGGGGAATAGAGACCCAGTACTTC,CASSESWGGIETQYF
.,.,TRBV6-2/TRBV6-3,TRBJ2-7,TGTGCCAGCAGTCAGGGTAACGAGCAGTACTTC,CASSQGNEQYF
.,TRBD1,TRBV6-5,TRBJ2-7,TGTGCGAGCGGACAGGGTCTCCACGAGCAGTACTTC,CASGQGLHEQYF
.,TRBD2,TRBV4-2,TRBJ2-5,TGTGCCAGCAGCCAAAACTTGGGACTAGCGGGAGAGTGGGAGACCCAGTACTTC,CASSQNLGLAGEWETQYF
.,TRBD1,TRBV27,TRBJ1-2,TGTGCCAGCAGTCCGCAGGGGGGCATCAGGTATGGCTACACCTTC,CASSPQGGIRYGYTF
.,TRBD1,TRBV19,TRBJ1-2,TGTGCCAGTAGTATCGACCGGGACAGGCGACGGCATGGCTACACCTTC,CASSIDRDRRRHGYTF
.,.,TRBV28,TRBJ1-2,TGTGCCAGCAGTAGGGAGGCTAACTATGGCTACACCTTC,CASSREANYGYTF
.,TRBD1,TRBV18,TRBJ2-7,TGTGCCAGCGCGCGAACCGGGACAGGCCTCTACGAGCAGTACTTC,CASARTGTGLYEQYF
.,.,TRBV30,TRBJ2-3,TGTGCCTGGAGTGACTTTGATACGCAGTATTTT,CAWSDFDTQYF
.,.,TRBV6-5,TRBJ2-3,TGTGCCAGCAGTTCCCCCGACGGGACAGATACGCAGTATTTT,CASSSPDGTDTQYF
few,.,TRBV5-1,TRBJ1-2,TGCGCCAGCAGCTTGGGCGACACCTATGGCTACACCTTC,CASSLGDTYGYTF
.,.,TRBV7-9,TRBJ1-5,TGTGCCAGCAGCTTCGGGGGTCGGGGTCAGCCCCAGCATTTT,CASSFGGRGQPQHF
.,.,TRBV10-3,TRBJ1-5,TGTGCCATCAGCGGGGACAACAATCAGCCCCAGCATTTT,CAISGDNNQPQHF
.,.,TRBV3-1/TRBV3-2,TRBJ2-5,TGTGCCAGCAGCCGGCCGGCGGGCGGGGAGACCCAGTACTTC,CASSRPAGGETQYF
.,TRBD1,TRBV6-5,TRBJ2-7,TGTGCCAGCAGTTTACTCGGACAGGGCGATAAGTACTTC,CASSLLGQGDKYF
.,.,TRBV29-1,TRBJ1-1,TGCAGCGTAAGCCGGGGGACTGAAGCTTTCTTT,CSVSRGTEAFF
.,.,TRBV4-2,TRBJ1-2,TGTGCCAGCAGCCAAGATTCCGGGTTTGACTATGGCTACACCTTC,CASSQDSGFDYGYTF
.,TRBD1,TRBV30,TRBJ1-5,TGTGCCTGGAGTGTCCGACCCGGGACAGGGGGCTATAGCAATCAGCCCCAGCATTTT,CAWSVRPGTGGYSNQPQHF
.,.,TRBV4-2,TRBJ2-1,TGTGCCAGCAGCCAGGTAGGACAGCGTGGGGATGAGCAGTTCTTC,CASSQVGQRGDEQFF
.,TRBD2,TRBV16,TRBJ2-1,TGTGCCAGCAGCCAGTCTCTAGCGGGGGGCCGAGGGTTGGAGCAGTTCTTC,CASSQSLAGGRGLEQFF
.,TRBD1,TRBV9,TRBJ2-3,TGTGCCAGCAGCAGCAGGGGGCTACGGAGCGGAGATACGCAGTATTTT,CASSSRGLRSGDTQYF
.,TRBD2,TRBV7-2,TRBJ2-5,TGTGCCAGCAGCTTAGCTTCTCGACTAGCGGGAGGAAGAGAGACCCAGTACTTC,CASSLASRLAGGRETQYF
.,TRBD1,TRBV27,TRBJ1-1,TGTGCCAGCAGTTTAGGACAGGACCTCCCAGCTTTCTTT,CASSLGQDLPAFF
.,.,TRBV6-6,TRBJ1-1,TGTGCCAGCAGATTTGACAATGTGAACACTGAAGCTTTCTTT,CASRFDNVNTEAFF
.,.,TRBV28,TRBJ2-1,TGTGCCAGCAGGGTCTTTCAGGGGACCTACAATGAGCAGTTCTTC,CASRVFQGTYNEQFF
once,TRBD1,TRBV15,TRBJ2-6,TGTGCCACCAGCCTTGGACAGGGGAACTCTGGGGCCAACGTCCTGACTTTC,CATSLGQGNSGANVLTF
.,.,TRBV7-2,TRBJ1-2,TGTGCCAGCAGCTTACGGGATGAAGGCTATGGCTACACCTTC,CASSLRDEGYGYTF
.,.,TRBV29-1,TRBJ2-7,TGCAGCCATCACCGGGACATCTACGAGCAGTACTTC,CSHHRDIYEQYF
.,.,TRBV5-8,TRBJ1-1,TGTGCCAGCAGCTTGGGAGTGGGGGGAAGCTTT,CASSLGVGGSF
.,TRBD1,TRBV3-1/TRBV3-2,TRBJ1-1,TGTGCCAGCAGCGTAACAGGGGGCATGGACACTGAAGCTTTCTTT,CASSVTGGMDTEAFF
few,.,TRBV9,TRBJ2-1,TGTGCCAGCAGCGTATCGCGGGCCCCCTACAATGAGCAGTTCTTC,CASSVSRAPYNEQFF
.,.,TRBV27,TRBJ2-4,TGTGCCAGCAGTTTAACCCGGGTAGCGGCAGCTAAAAACATTCAGTACTTC,CASSLTRVAAAKNIQYF
few,.,TRBV3-1/TRBV3-2,TRBJ2-7,TGTGCCAGCAGCCATGGAGGACGGGCGCCGGTGAGCGAGCAGTACTTC,CASSHGGRAPVSEQYF
once,TRBD1,TRBV30,TRBJ1-2,TGTGCCTGGAGTGTCAACAGGGGATCCTATGGCTACACCTTC,CAWSVNRGSYGYTF
.,.,TRBV4-3,TRBJ2-1,TGCGCCAGCAGCCAGGAACAGTACAATGAGCAGTTCTTC,CASSQEQYNEQFF
.,TRBD2,TRBV5-3,TRBJ2-1,TGTGCCAGAAGCTTGGTTGGCGGGAGCTCCTACAATGAGCAGTTCTTC,CARSLVGGSSYNEQFF
.,TRBD1,TRBV14,TRBJ1-2,TGTGCCAGCAGCCAAGCGACAGGGGGCGACTATGGCTACACCTTC,CASSQATGGDYGYTF
.,TRBD1,TRBV10-3,TRBJ2-7,TGTGCCATCAGGGACTCCGGGACAGCGGACGAGCAGTACTTC,CAIRDSGTADEQYF
.,.,TRBV28,TRBJ1-5,TGTGCCAGCAGTTTGATTTTTACAGGGTCGGACTGGGGGCCCCAGCATTTT,CASSLIFTGSDWGPQHF
.,.,TRBV24-1,TRBJ1-5,TGTGCCACCAGTGATTGCCCGACAGGAGGTAGCAATCAGCCCCAGCATTTT,CATSDCPTGGSNQPQHF
.,.,TRBV13,TRBJ2-7,TGTGCCAGCAGCTTAGACAGACACGAGCAGTACTTC,CASSLDRHEQYF
.,.,TRBV19,TRBJ2-3,TGTGCCAGTACCGCTGGGACAAACACAGATACGCAGTATTTT,CASTAGTNTDTQYF
.,.,TRBV2,TRBJ1-4,TGTGCCAGCAGTCCGGCGGGGTCGGAAAAACTGTTTTTT,CASSPAGSEKLFF
.,TRBD1,TRBV28,TRBJ2-7,TGTGCCAGCAGTTTTCGAAAGGGACAGGTTTCGACCTACGAGCAGTACTTC,CASSFRKGQVSTYEQYF
once,.,TRBV5-3,TRBJ2-3,TGTGCCAGAGAGCTAGACCGCCATACGCAGTATTTT,CARELDRHTQYF
.,.,TRBV5-8,TRBJ2-7,TGTGCCAGCAGCTTGTCGCAGGGATATCGAGGCTACGAGCAGTACTTC,CASSLSQGYRGYEQYF
.,TRBD1,TRBV5-4,TRBJ2-6,TGTGCCAGCAGCCCCCAGGGGGCTGGGGCCAACGTCCTGACTTTC,CASSPQGAGANVLTF
.,.,TRBV7-9,TRBJ2-1,TGTGCCAGCAGCTTAGGGGACTCAGCCTACAATGAGCAGTTCTTC,CASSLGDSAYNEQFF
.,TRBD1,TRBV28,TRBJ1-2,TGTGCCAGCAGGACAGGGGGCGACTATGGCTACACCTTC,CASRTGGDYGYTF
.,TRBD2,TRBV28,TRBJ2-7,TGTGCCAGCAGTCCGGGGCTAGCGGGCACCTACGAGCAGTACTTC,CASSPGLAGTYEQYF